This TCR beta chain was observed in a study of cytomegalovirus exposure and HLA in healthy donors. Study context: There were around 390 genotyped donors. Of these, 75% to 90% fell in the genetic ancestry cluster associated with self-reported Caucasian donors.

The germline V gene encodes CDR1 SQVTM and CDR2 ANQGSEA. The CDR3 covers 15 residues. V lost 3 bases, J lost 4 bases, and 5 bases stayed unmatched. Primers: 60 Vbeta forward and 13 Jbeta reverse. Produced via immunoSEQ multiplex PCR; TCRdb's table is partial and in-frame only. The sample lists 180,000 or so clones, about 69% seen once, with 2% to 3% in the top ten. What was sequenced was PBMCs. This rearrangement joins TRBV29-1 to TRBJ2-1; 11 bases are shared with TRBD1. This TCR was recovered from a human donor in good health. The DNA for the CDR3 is TGCAGCGTTGAGTGGCGGGACAGGGGGTACAATGAGCAGTTCTTC. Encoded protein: CSVEWRDRGYNEQFF.